This TCR beta chain was found in a study of regulatory T cells in long-lasting Graves disease. Time point indicated: newly diagnosed GD, antithyroid drugs for less than 3 months. PBMCs provided the RNA from which the TCR library was made. This clonotype came up many times. Its target is not known. Libraries of TCR beta came from iRepertoire HTBI primers plus Arm-PCR of CDR3 regions. TCRdb reanalysed the multiplex PCR reads using MiXCR and keeps one entry per CDR3 protein. Of 550,000 to 600,000 distinct CDR3 sequences listed, 15% to 20% are singletons. This CDR3 region has 16 residues. Germline loops: CDR1 MDHEN, CDR2 SYDVKM. V gave up 4 bases and J gave up 1 base; unmatched junction bases: 3. Study-level results: Persistent patients had a count of shared public clonotypes (approximately 3,000) that exceeded that of new patients (almost 1,000).

In addition, the sample was reused for a study of T cells in Graves' hyperthyroidism and ophthalmopathy. That report adds: During a first-round RT-PCR of the TCR CDR3, the HTBI primer set was used.

The genes are TRBV28 and TRBJ2-2, with 10 bases matching TRBD2. This TCR was sampled from a man in his late teens or twenties with Graves disease. The specimen was peripheral blood mononuclear cells (PBMCs), collected at new diagnosis, from a patient treated with antithyroid drugs. The CDR3 here is CASSSRTSGNTGELFF. The DNA for the CDR3 is TGTGCCAGCAGTTCGCGGACTAGCGGGAACACCGGGGAGCTGTTTTTT.